This T cell receptor (beta chain) comes out of a study of T cells expressing NK-cell markers. At the level of the study: With respect to HCMV, seven of the eight sequenced donors were seropositive, and one was seronegative. Study-level results: Of the CD8+ T cells in over five donors, roughly 1.0-7.5% belonged to dominant NKG2C+ clonotypes. A handful of donors likewise had their CD3+CD56-NKG2C+ fraction led by these clonotypes.

Regarding this clonotype: Its antigen is undetermined.

This CDR3 is built from 12 residues. The germline CDR1 and CDR2 sequences are SGHTA and FQGNSA. TCR beta cDNA was generated via 5'RACE template switching incorporating UMIs. Using the 5' RACE reads, TCRdb records one entry per CDR3 protein without DNA. The specimen's table records some 450,000 distinct CDR3 sequences. This receptor was identified in a woman between 18 and 75 years old in good health. Sequencing was done on a sample of blood T cells: a sorted CD56 or NKG2C T cell subset, CD4+ or CD8+ T cells, or bulk PBMC T cells (not recorded which). V usage is TRBV7-2 and J usage is TRBJ2-1; the D call of TRBD1 rests on TCRdb alone, since no DNA is present to check it. Here the CDR3 reads CASSLARDEQFF.